The sequence of this T cell receptor (beta chain) was determined in a study of CXCR3-negative and CXCR3-positive naive CD8 T cells. The CDR3 is 15 residues long. CDR1 SEHNR and CDR2 FQNEAQ come from the germline V gene (reference sequence). On this clonotype: What it binds is unknown.

Libraries were UMI-labeled 5' RACE TRB cDNA. TCRdb reprocessed the 5' RACE reads, keeping one entry per CDR3 protein, no DNA. The sample has over 100,000 distinct CDR3 sequences. Whole-study findings and limits: Hydrophobicity was higher for TRB CDR3s found in CXCR3-positive naive cells than in CXCR3-negative naive cells.

The chain recombines TRBV7-9 with TRBJ2-2; the TCRdb call, TRBD1, lacks DNA for checking. Sequenced input: naive CXCR3- CD8+ T cells from blood. Subset described: CD45RO-CCR7+CD27+CD95- naive CD8+ T cells lacking CXCR3 (TNR3-). This sequence was found in a human donor in good health. Some clones in this sample may be carry-over from other donors' samples. CDR3 loop: CASSLVPGDTGELFF.